This record looks at one T cell receptor (beta chain) sequence and its context. The sample is drawn from a study of shared T cell receptors in the human thymus. Libraries were prepared by immunoSEQ multiplex PCR; TCRdb keeps only in-frame clonotypes and omits some of them. Among about 380,000 clones listed, 95% were seen once. With 3 bases removed from V and 1 base from J, the gap between germline ends came to 27 bases. CDR1 and CDR2 from the germline V gene are LGHNA and YSLEER. The CDR3 has 20 residues. Sequencing was done on a sample of thymocytes. J is TRBJ2-5 and V is TRBV4-3, with D tentatively TRBD1 or TRBD2 (6 bases each). The receptor was isolated from a human donor. The DNA for the CDR3 is TGCGCCAGCAGCCAGGACTTAGGATTAGCGGAGGGGGTCGGCCAAGAGACCCAGTACTTC. Translation gives CASSQDLGLAEGVGQETQYF.